One and the same sample provided the 30 T cell receptor beta chains below, sequenced in a study of immune evolution from preneoplasia to lung adenocarcinoma (dated by TCRdb to about 2021). Library preparation was by the immunoSEQ multiplex PCR assay. TCRdb re-hosts the immuneACCESS table, in-frame sequences only. Its copies lack some clones; in the studies checked, an unresolved V gene accounts for under half of them, and the cause for the rest is not known. This sample is represented by tens of thousands of clones; 74% of them were singletons. The ten largest clones take up about 5.8% of the sample. The sample taken for sequencing was FFPE invasive lung adenocarcinoma tissue. In the paper's terms, the cell subset or site label means: frankly invasive lung adenocarcinoma (ADC). These TCRs come from a person in their sixties with invasive lung adenocarcinoma. Some clones in this sample may be carry-over from other donors' samples.

The rearrangement joins TRBV4-1 to TRBJ2-2; either TRBD1 or TRBD2 may fit D (5 bases each). The CDR3 extends over 16 amino acids. Trimming shortened V by 2 bases and J by 1 base, and 11 bases separated the two germline ends. Germline-derived CDR1 and CDR2 are MGHRA and YSYEKL. The CDR3 sequence: CASSQYGTVNTGELFF. The CDR3 DNA follows: TGCGCCAGCAGCCAATATGGGACGGTGAACACCGGGGAGCTGTTTTTT.

The rearrangement links TRBV6-1 to TRBJ1-1; tentative D call: TRBD1 (6 bases). The CDR3 runs 15 residues. Trimming took off 4 bases at V and 1 base at J, with 13 bases between the two ends. Germline V gene lookup returns CDR1 MNHNS and CDR2 SASEGT. CDR3 sequence: CASSADRQPNTEAFF. The CDR3 DNA reads TGTGCCAGCAGTGCTGACAGGCAACCGAACACTGAAGCTTTCTTT.

The J gene is TRBJ2-2, the V gene TRBV18; possibly TRBD1 or TRBD2 for D (5 bases each). Germline V CDR1 and CDR2: KGHSH, LQKENI. V dropped 5 bases and J dropped 2 bases, with 9 bases sitting between them. The CDR3 runs to 14 residues. The CDR3 bases are TGTGCCAGCTCAAGGGACCGAAACACCGGGGAGCTGTTTTTT. Protein sequence: CASSRDRNTGELFF.

The V gene is TRBV6-6, the J gene TRBJ1-1; D is unclear. Germline V gene sequence: CDR1 MNHNY, CDR2 SVGAGI (reference sequence). V was clipped by 6 bases and J by 4 bases, with 12 bases between them. The CDR3 runs 13 residues. CDR3 amino acids: CASRSSTVTEAFF. The CDR3, as DNA: TGTGCCAGCAGATCCAGCACAGTCACTGAAGCTTTCTTT.

This clone was seen a single time. This chain joins TRBV5-5 and TRBJ1-3; 7 bases line up with TRBD1. CDR1 SGHKS and CDR2 YYEKEE come from the germline V gene (reference sequence). The ends lost 4 bases at V and 0 bases at J; junction bases unmatched: 4. The CDR3 has 15 amino acids. The CDR3 region is CASSQQGFSGNTIYF. The CDR3 DNA follows: TGTGCCAGCAGCCAACAGGGGTTCTCTGGAAACACCATATATTTT.

The count of this clone is one. The chain is built from TRBV6-5 and TRBJ1-1; D not resolved. There are 13 residues in the CDR3. V was clipped by 0 bases and J by 4 bases, with 6 bases between them. The germline V gene has CDR1 MNHEY and CDR2 SVGAGI. DNA for the CDR3: TGTGCCAGCAGTTACTCGACTACCACTGAAGCTTTCTTT. Protein: CASSYSTTTEAFF.

This clone was counted between two and nine times. The V and J genes are TRBV6-6 and TRBJ1-5; D is perhaps TRBD1 (6 bases). The V end was cut by 4 bases, the J end by 12 bases, with 13 bases between. Germline V gives CDR1 MNHNY, CDR2 SVGAGI (reference sequence). The CDR3 covers 12 residues. The CDR3 here is CASSFTPDSQHF. For the CDR3, the DNA is TGTGCCAGCAGTTTCACCCCGGACAGCCAGCATTTT.

This chain joins TRBV7-2 and TRBJ2-5, with 8 bases identical to TRBD2. With V trimmed by 1 base and J by 2 bases, 6 bases remained unmatched. CDR1 is SGHTA and CDR2 is FQGNSA in the germline V gene. The CDR3 consists of 16 residues. The CDR3 protein is CASSLGLAGSQETQYF. For the CDR3, the DNA is TGTGCCAGCAGCTTAGGGCTAGCGGGCTCTCAAGAGACCCAGTACTTC. The complete variable domain, with remaining parts taken from reference TRBV7-2 and TRBJ2-5, reads GAGVSQSPSNKVTEKGKDVELRCDPISGHTALYWYRQSLGQGLEFLIYFQGNSAPDKSGLPSDRFSAERTGGSVSTLTIQRTQQEDSAVYLCASSLGLAGSQETQYFGPGTRLLVL.

The chain employs TRBV12-2 and TRBJ2-1; the D call of TRBD1 is as the table states it, not checked on the DNA. TRBV12-2 has pseudogene status. The CDR3 extends over 21 amino acids. CDR3 nucleotide sequence: TGTGCAAGTCGCCACGCCCGAATGTGTGTCGACGAACAGGGTACCTACAATGAGCAGTTCTTC. Its translation is CASRHARMCVDEQGTYNEQFF.

V gene TRBV7-2 combines with J gene TRBJ2-1, with a possible D match to TRBD1 (5 bases). This CDR3 has 13 amino acids. V was shortened by 4 bases and J by 9 bases, with 13 bases between the two germline ends. Germline V lookup: CDR1 SGHTA, CDR2 FQGNSA. CDR3 amino acids: CASSSGAGREQFF. In nucleotides, the CDR3 is TGTGCCAGCAGCTCTGGTGCAGGGCGTGAGCAGTTCTTC.

V usage is TRBV19 and J usage is TRBJ2-1, with 7 bases lining up with TRBD1. Germline V gene data show CDR1 as LNHDA and CDR2 as SQIVND (reference sequence). The CDR3 totals 15 residues. Germline trimming cut 3 bases from V and 4 bases from J; bases unmatched to any gene: 6. The CDR3 DNA is TGTGCCAGTAGTATCCCCGGGACAGATTACAATGAGCAGTTCTTC. Its translation is CASSIPGTDYNEQFF.

The rearrangement joins TRBV20-1 to TRBJ1-3; D uncertain. The CDR3 runs 11 residues. The V gene lost 6 bases and the J gene lost 5 bases, with 8 bases spanning the gap. Germline V lookup: CDR1 DFQATT, CDR2 SNEGSKA (reference sequence). This chain's CDR3 is CSASIRNTIYF. The DNA of the CDR3 is TGCAGTGCGAGCATCAGAAACACCATATATTTT.

This clone was picked up a small number of times. V is TRBV5-6 and J is TRBJ1-2; D uncertain. Germline V gene data show CDR1 as SGHDT and CDR2 as YYEEEE. V gave up 3 bases and J gave up 2 bases, with 11 bases separating them. CDR3 length: 14 residues. DNA for the CDR3: TGTGCCAGCAGCTCACCGGTCCTGAACTATGGCTACACCTTC. It specifies CASSSPVLNYGYTF.

This rearrangement joins TRBV7-2 to TRBJ2-7; 7 positions agree with TRBD1. After removal of 7 bases from V and 1 base from J, the junction contained 7 bases not matched to a gene. This CDR3 comprises 14 residues. Germline V gene data show CDR1 as SGHTA and CDR2 as FQGNSA. CDR3 loop: CASIYGQDSYEQYF. CDR3 bases: TGTGCCAGCATCTATGGACAGGATTCCTACGAGCAGTACTTC.

V usage is TRBV7-3 and J usage is TRBJ2-7, with TRBD1 matching 7 bases. There are 14 residues in the CDR3. Germline V gives CDR1 SGHTA, CDR2 FQGTGA. J gave up 2 bases and V 2 bases, and 3 bases lay outside the gene matches. The chain's CDR3 is CASSLDRVAYEQYF. The CDR3 bases are TGTGCCAGCAGCTTAGACAGGGTTGCCTACGAGCAGTACTTC.

The chain recombines TRBV28 with TRBJ2-3, with 7 bases lining up with TRBD2. This CDR3 has 14 amino acids. Germline values: CDR1 MDHEN, CDR2 SYDVKM. The trim removed 8 bases at V and 4 bases at J, leaving 9 bases unmatched. The chain's CDR3 is CASQTRGRADTQYF. The CDR3 DNA is TGTGCCAGCCAGACACGGGGGAGGGCAGATACGCAGTATTTT.

This chain connects TRBV9 to TRBJ2-5; 13 positions agree with TRBD2. CDR3 size: 15 residues. Germline V lookup: CDR1 SGDLS, CDR2 YYNGEE. V lost 2 bases to trimming and J lost 2 bases; unmatched junction nucleotides: 0. CDR3 region: CASSVTSGRQETQYF. DNA of the CDR3: TGTGCCAGCAGCGTGACTAGCGGGAGGCAAGAGACCCAGTACTTC.

V gene TRBV5-1 combines with J gene TRBJ2-1, with D possibly TRBD2 on 6 matching bases. V was shortened by 2 bases and J by 7 bases, with 16 bases between the two germline ends. CDR1 and CDR2 from the germline V gene are SGHRS and YFSETQ. This CDR3 has 15 amino acids. The CDR3 nucleotides read TGCGCCAGCAGCTTCGGGGGAGGTCTATCTAATGAGCAGTTCTTC. It encodes CASSFGGGLSNEQFF.

This clone occurred once. Mismatch with germline at one junction end may stem from a read error. This same CDR3 is encoded by further DNA sequences in the sample. This chain connects TRBV19 to TRBJ2-7, with 8 bases fitting TRBD1. This CDR3 spans 14 amino acids. Germline-derived CDR1 and CDR2 are LNHDA and SQIVND (reference sequence). CDR3: CASSTTGTGYEQYF. The CDR3 nucleotides are TGTGCCAGTAGTACAACCGGGACAGGCTACGAGCAATACTTC.

The chain combines TRBV25-1 with TRBJ2-2; the D gene is possibly TRBD2 (6 bases). This CDR3 has 14 residues. Trimming shortened V by 10 bases and J by 8 bases, and 20 bases separated the two germline ends. Germline assignment: CDR1 MGHDK and CDR2 SYGVNS. The DNA of the CDR3 is TGTGCCACCCTTCCGCGGGACGGTGCGGGGGAGCTGTTTTTT. It specifies CATLPRDGAGELFF.

This clone is categorized as medium-sized (0.01 to 0.1%). CDR3 residues: CASSSSSGVADTQYF. CDR3 sequence (DNA): TGTGCCAGCAGTTCCTCTAGCGGGGTGGCAGATACGCAGTATTTT. The chain links TRBV2 to TRBJ2-3, with 9 bases lining up with TRBD2. Trimming took 5 bases from V and 4 from J; bases not matched to a gene: 7. This CDR3 is 15 amino acids long. The germline CDR1 and CDR2 sequences are SNHLY and FYNNEI. The whole variable domain, remainder taken from reference TRBV2 and TRBJ2-3, is EPEVTQTPSHQVTQMGQEVILRCVPISNHLYFYWYRQILGQKVEFLVSFYNNEISEKSEIFDDQFSVERPDGSNFTLKIRSTKLEDSAMYFCASSSSSGVADTQYFGPGTRLTVL.

The V call is TRBV27, the J call TRBJ2-5; TRBD2 aligns across 7 bases. Germline CDR1 is MNHEY and CDR2 is SMNVEV (reference sequence). The V gene end was trimmed by 4 bases and the J gene end by 5 bases; junction bases not matched to a gene: 13. The CDR3 spans 16 residues. This chain's CDR3 is CASSSLTSRRRETQYF. CDR3 bases: TGTGCCAGCAGTTCCCTGACTAGCCGGAGGCGGGAGACCCAGTACTTC.

The J gene is TRBJ2-1, the V gene TRBV6-6; D is uncertain. Germline V gene sequence: CDR1 MNHNY, CDR2 SVGAGI (reference sequence). V was cut by 0 bases and J by 7 bases, with 13 bases left in between. The CDR3 has 15 amino acids. DNA of the CDR3: TGTGCCAGCAGTTACTCCGGAAGAGTCGGTAATGAGCAGTTCTTC. Protein: CASSYSGRVGNEQFF.

This chain uses TRBV5-1 with TRBJ2-2; TRBD1 might be the D (5 bases). The CDR3 covers 15 residues. The germline CDR1 and CDR2 sequences are SGHRS and YFSETQ. V was pared by 2 bases and J by 5 bases, with 13 bases between. The CDR3 is CASSFAGSWTGELFF. CDR3 DNA: TGCGCCAGCAGCTTTGCAGGGTCGTGGACCGGGGAGCTGTTTTTT.

V gene TRBV6-1 combines with J gene TRBJ2-7, with 11 positions matching TRBD2. The germline V gene has CDR1 MNHNS and CDR2 SASEGT. This CDR3 region has 15 residues. Losses at the gene ends were 9 bases for V and 4 bases for J; bases not matched to a gene: 11. CDR3 in DNA: TGTGCCAGTCGAAGTCTTAGCGGGAGGGTATACGAGCAGTACTTC. The encoded protein is CASRSLSGRVYEQYF.

This clone was observed once. The rearrangement uses TRBV19 and TRBJ1-5; D ambiguous. V dropped 2 bases and J dropped 1 base, with 18 bases sitting between them. In germline, CDR1 is LNHDA, CDR2 SQIVND (reference sequence). This CDR3 comprises 18 residues. The CDR3 DNA sequence: TGTGCCAGTAGTATAATTTTTAATCGGGTCCGGAGCAATCAGCCCCAGCATTTT. It specifies CASSIIFNRVRSNQPQHF.

The chain uses TRBV7-9 and TRBJ1-1, with unresolved D. Germline assignment: CDR1 SEHNR and CDR2 FQNEAQ (reference sequence). The ends were cut back, 5 bases at V and 0 bases at J, with 16 bases in the middle. CDR3 length: 16 residues. The CDR3 here is CASSRGEPGMNTEAFF. The CDR3 bases are TGTGCCAGCAGCCGCGGGGAGCCCGGAATGAACACTGAAGCTTTCTTT.

This clone appeared once. The chain combines TRBV11-3 with TRBJ2-3; D call uncertain. The CDR3 runs to 13 residues. Germline values: CDR1 SGHNT, CDR2 YENEEA. V lost 1 base, J lost 0 bases, and 2 bases lay in between. The CDR3 nucleotides read TGTGCCAGCAGCTTAGCGAGCACAGATACGCAGTATTTT. Protein sequence: CASSLASTDTQYF.

This clone was counted a few times. The rearrangement joins TRBV7-9 to TRBJ2-3; 13 bases map to TRBD2. The ends lost 5 bases at V and 3 bases at J; junction bases unmatched: 8. The CDR3 has 17 amino acids. CDR1 SEHNR and CDR2 FQNEAQ come from the germline V gene (reference sequence). The CDR3 protein is CASSPGGTSGITDTQYF. CDR3 in DNA: TGTGCCAGCAGCCCAGGAGGGACTAGCGGGATTACAGATACGCAGTATTTT.

This clone showed up just once. This chain's CDR3 is CASSAWVNQPQHF. CDR3 DNA: TGTGCCAGCAGCGCGTGGGTAAATCAGCCCCAGCATTTT. The chain carries TRBV9 and TRBJ1-5; D is uncertain. Germline V CDR1 and CDR2: SGDLS, YYNGEE. Trimming took off 3 bases at V and 4 bases at J, with 8 bases between the two ends. CDR3 length: 13 amino acids.